The 22 T cell receptor beta chains given below trace back to one sample, sequenced in a study of cytomegalovirus exposure and HLA in healthy donors (dated by TCRdb to 2016 to 2017). The library was made by the immunoSEQ multiplex PCR assay. For the multiplex PCR, a mixture combining 60 forward primers for TCR Vbeta segments and 13 reverse primers for TCR Jbeta segments was used. TCRdb holds this immuneACCESS table with in-frame rearrangements only. Some clones are missing; in checked studies, unresolved V genes explain under half, and the rest has no known cause. In this sample the table shows 180,000 or so clones, roughly 84% of which occur a single time. Around 1.5% of the sample is taken by the ten largest. Source material: PBMCs. The receptors shown here come from a male donor in good health and CMV-seronegative.

This chain links TRBV7-2 with TRBJ2-5; perhaps TRBD2 as D (6 bases). CDR1 SGHTA and CDR2 FQGNSA come from the germline V gene. This CDR3 comprises 15 residues. V lost 1 base, J lost 4 bases, and 13 bases lay in between. In DNA form, the CDR3 reads TGTGCCAGCAGCTTAGACGGACTAAGGGGAGAGACCCAGTACTTC. As protein: CASSLDGLRGETQYF.

The V and J genes are TRBV7-8 and TRBJ1-2; TRBD1 agrees at 7 bases. Per germline, CDR1 SGHVS and CDR2 FQNEAQ. After removal of 3 bases from V and 7 bases from J, the junction contained 11 bases not matched to a gene. The length of the CDR3 is 15 residues. The CDR3, as DNA: TGTGCCAGCAGCTTCGGACTACAGGGGAAAGTTGGCTACACCTTC. This translates into CASSFGLQGKVGYTF. The full variable domain, completed using reference TRBV7-8 and TRBJ1-2, is GAGVSQSPRYKVAKRGQDVALRCDPISGHVSLFWYQQALGQGPEFLTYFQNEAQLDKSGLPSDRFFAERPEGSVSTLKIQRTQQEDSAVYLCASSFGLQGKVGYTFGSGTRLTVV.

The J gene is TRBJ1-1, the V gene TRBV5-1, with 10 bases matching TRBD1. Per germline, CDR1 SGHRS and CDR2 YFSETQ. After removal of 4 bases from V and 1 base from J, the junction contained 7 bases not matched to a gene. The CDR3 has 16 amino acids. The CDR3 nucleotides are TGCGCCAGCAGCCCCGGGACAGGGGTGGGGAACACTGAAGCTTTCTTT. Amino acids: CASSPGTGVGNTEAFF.

The V and J genes are TRBV5-1 and TRBJ1-1; the D gene is possibly TRBD1 (5 bases). Germline CDR1 is SGHRS and CDR2 is YFSETQ. The CDR3 covers 13 residues. Trimming took off 7 bases at V and 4 bases at J, with 14 bases between the two ends. CDR3 DNA sequence: TGCGCCAGCCTCCCTGACAGACCCACTGAAGCTTTCTTT. This translates into CASLPDRPTEAFF.

This sequence joins TRBV19 and TRBJ1-1; D is unresolved. Germline assignment: CDR1 LNHDA and CDR2 SQIVND (reference sequence). There are 13 residues in the CDR3. V lost 5 bases and J 0 bases, leaving 7 bases between the germline ends. DNA for the CDR3: TGTGCCAGTAGTTGGCGGCTGAACACTGAAGCTTTCTTT. Residues: CASSWRLNTEAFF. The full variable domain, rest sourced from reference TRBV19 and TRBJ1-1, is DGGITQSPKYLFRKEGQNVTLSCEQNLNHDAMYWYRQDPGQGLRLIYYSQIVNDFQKGDIAEGYSVSREKKESFPLTVTSAQKNPTAFYLCASSWRLNTEAFFGQGTRLTVV.

The rearrangement uses TRBV6-1 and TRBJ2-1, with 9 bases identical to TRBD2. This CDR3 is built from 16 residues. V was clipped by 4 bases and J by 2 bases; unmatched bases: 6. Germline assignment: CDR1 MNHNS and CDR2 SASEGT. The CDR3 is CASSVRLAVPYNEQFF. The CDR3, as DNA: TGTGCCAGCAGTGTAAGACTAGCGGTTCCCTACAATGAGCAGTTCTTC.

This chain uses TRBV28 with TRBJ2-4; 9 positions agree with TRBD2. This CDR3 has 15 residues. Germline CDR1 is MDHEN and CDR2 is SYDVKM. The V gene end was trimmed by 4 bases and the J gene end by 6 bases; junction bases not matched to a gene: 7. The CDR3 here is CASSSPGGGGNIQYF. The CDR3 nucleotides are TGTGCCAGCAGTTCCCCCGGCGGGGGGGGAAACATTCAGTACTTC.

The CDR3 sequence: CASSLDAGAPGKYEQYF. CDR3 DNA: TGTGCCAGCAGCTTAGATGCGGGGGCGCCCGGAAAATACGAGCAGTACTTC. The chain employs TRBV11-2 and TRBJ2-7; D perhaps matches TRBD2 (7 bases). Trimming took 0 bases from V and 4 from J, leaving 19 bases between them. The CDR3 extends over 17 amino acids. In germline, CDR1 is SGHAT, CDR2 FQNNGV.

The chain is built from TRBV30 and TRBJ1-2; TRBD1 aligns across 8 bases. The CDR3 spans 14 residues. J lost 3 bases, V lost 3 bases, and 6 bases had no gene match. Looked up from germline, CDR1 is GTSNPN and CDR2 is SVGIG (reference sequence). The CDR3 here is CAWSLGTGYYGYTF. In DNA, the CDR3 is TGTGCCTGGAGCCTGGGGACAGGATACTATGGCTACACCTTC.

The V and J genes are TRBV19 and TRBJ2-7; 7 bases match TRBD2. Losses at the gene ends were 5 bases for V and 4 bases for J; bases not matched to a gene: 8. This CDR3 is 14 amino acids long. Germline V CDR1 and CDR2: LNHDA, SQIVND (reference sequence). In DNA, the CDR3 is TGTGCCAGTAGTGCTGAATGGGGGGGGTACGAGCAGTACTTC. Protein: CASSAEWGGYEQYF.

In its sample, this clone was seen a few times. The chain couples TRBV5-4 to TRBJ2-2, with D perhaps TRBD1 (6 bases). V lost 0 bases and J 8 bases, leaving 17 bases between the germline ends. In germline, CDR1 is SGHNT, CDR2 YYREEE (reference sequence). This CDR3 comprises 16 residues. The CDR3: CASSLAGTPLVGELFF. The CDR3 nucleotides read TGTGCCAGCAGCTTGGCCGGGACACCTTTGGTTGGGGAGCTGTTTTTT.

The rearrangement joins TRBV10-3 to TRBJ2-7, with 9 bases lining up with TRBD2. Germline V gene sequence: CDR1 ENHRY, CDR2 SYGVKD. The trim removed 6 bases at V and 3 bases at J, leaving 0 bases unmatched. The CDR3 spans 12 residues. The CDR3 sequence is CAIRLAGYEQYF. CDR3 bases: TGTGCCATCAGACTAGCGGGCTACGAGCAGTACTTC.

The J gene is TRBJ1-2, the V gene TRBV27, with 9 bases that match TRBD1. The CDR3 is 14 amino acids. V was pared by 5 bases and J by 10 bases, with 11 bases of the junction left unmatched. Germline V gene data show CDR1 as MNHEY and CDR2 as SMNVEV (reference sequence). The chain's CDR3 is CASSAPGQGVIYTF. The CDR3 DNA sequence: TGTGCCAGCAGTGCTCCGGGACAGGGCGTAATCTACACCTTC.

In nucleotides, the CDR3 is TGTGCCAGCAGCTTAGAGCGCTTTCTTGGAAACACCATATATTTT. The encoded protein is CASSLERFLGNTIYF. The V call is TRBV11-2, the J call TRBJ1-3; D unclear. The germline V and J ends were trimmed by 0 bases and 3 bases, with 9 bases remaining between them. The CDR3 length is 15 residues. Germline values: CDR1 SGHAT, CDR2 FQNNGV.

The chain couples TRBV9 to TRBJ2-5, with TRBD2 matching 9 bases. Germline V gene data show CDR1 as SGDLS and CDR2 as YYNGEE. The ends lost 0 bases at V and 2 bases at J; junction bases unmatched: 11. This CDR3 contains 18 residues. DNA of the CDR3: TGTGCCAGCAGCGTAGCCACTGGTGTAGCGGGGGAGCAAGAGACCCAGTACTTC. Its protein product is CASSVATGVAGEQETQYF.

This chain links TRBV2 with TRBJ2-5; TRBD2 is a possible D gene (7 bases). Germline V gene lookup returns CDR1 SNHLY and CDR2 FYNNEI. V was shortened by 3 bases and J by 2 bases, with 16 bases between the two germline ends. This CDR3 is built from 16 residues. The CDR3 loop reads CASSDLGGGGQETQYF. CDR3 bases: TGTGCCAGCAGTGATTTGGGGGGGGGCGGACAAGAGACCCAGTACTTC.

The gene calls are TRBV7-2 and TRBJ2-5; D unresolved. The CDR3 has 15 amino acids. The germline gives CDR1 SGHTA, CDR2 FQGNSA. The V end was cut by 4 bases, the J end by 4 bases, with 16 bases between. The CDR3 bases are TGTGCCAGCAGCTCCCGGTGGGCCCCAGGAGAGACCCAGTACTTC. As protein: CASSSRWAPGETQYF.

CDR3 amino acids: CASSSSSGRAGEQYF. CDR3 nucleotides: TGTGCCAGCAGCTCCTCTAGCGGGAGGGCGGGCGAGCAGTACTTC. The rearrangement links TRBV7-8 to TRBJ2-7; 12 positions match TRBD2. The CDR3 consists of 15 residues. With 4 bases clipped from V and 6 bases from J, the junction kept 7 bases outside the gene matches. Germline-derived CDR1 and CDR2 are SGHVS and FQNEAQ. Complete variable domain (other parts from reference TRBV7-8 and TRBJ2-7): GAGVSQSPRYKVAKRGQDVALRCDPISGHVSLFWYQQALGQGPEFLTYFQNEAQLDKSGLPSDRFFAERPEGSVSTLKIQRTQQEDSAVYLCASSSSSGRAGEQYFGPGTRLTVT.

This clone was picked up one time. Here the CDR3 DNA reads TGCGCCAGCAGGGACCGGGACAGGGGGGTCCAGCCCCAGCATTTT. Amino acid sequence: CASRDRDRGVQPQHF. The J gene is TRBJ1-5, the V gene TRBV10-2, with 11 bases fitting TRBD1. The germline V gene has CDR1 WSHSY and CDR2 SAAADI. The CDR3 is made up of 15 amino acids. The V segment lost 6 bases and the J segment 7 bases; nucleotides outside the gene matches: 8.

This chain connects TRBV2 to TRBJ2-5; 7 bases line up with TRBD1. Germline assignment: CDR1 SNHLY and CDR2 FYNNEI. This CDR3 is 14 amino acids long. V gave up 6 bases and J gave up 5 bases; unmatched junction bases: 9. CDR3: CASRAYRGGETQYF. The CDR3 DNA reads TGTGCCAGCAGAGCGTACAGGGGTGGGGAGACCCAGTACTTC.

This clone came up a few times. The chain combines TRBV7-2 with TRBJ2-1, with 9 bases aligning to TRBD2. CDR3 size: 14 residues. Germline CDR1 SGHTA, CDR2 FQGNSA. Losses at the gene ends were 0 bases for V and 10 bases for J; bases not matched to a gene: 4. Here the CDR3 DNA reads TGTGCCAGCAGCTTAGCAGCGGGGGGTGGGGAGCAGTTCTTC. Its translation is CASSLAAGGGEQFF.

This clone was seen a single time. The chain combines TRBV4-1 with TRBJ2-5; 8 positions agree with TRBD2. The DNA end is a closer match to TRBJ2-7, so the J assignment may be wrong. Germline CDR1 and CDR2: MGHRA and YSYEKL. The CDR3 has 15 amino acids. CDR3 in DNA: TGCGCCAGCAGCCAAGTCCGGGAGGGCCCCTACGAGCAGTACTTC. Its protein is CASSQVREGPYEQYF.